This T cell receptor beta chain was captured by sequencing in a study of CD8 T cells in ankylosing spondylitis. Notes on the study in general: Relatively rare in peripheral blood, disease-linked clones were also CD8+.

This clonotype was seen ten or more times. The antigen remains undetermined. This CDR3 is 19 amino acids long. Germline CDR1 is SGDLS and CDR2 is YYNGEE. V shed 2 bases and J 2 bases; nucleotides not matched to a gene: 13. Quantitative molecular-barcoded 5'-RACE generated the TCR beta libraries. TCRdb re-called the 5' RACE reads through MiXCR, storing one row per CDR3 protein. This table has about 7,900 distinct CDR3 sequences, 3% to 4% appearing once. The specimen was blood, either unsorted or a sorted T cell fraction (not recorded which). The receptor comes from a female donor with ankylosing spondylitis or in good health (not recorded which). The rearrangement joins TRBV9 to TRBJ2-2; TRBD2 agrees at 9 bases. CDR3 sequence: CASSVFSSGTSANTGELFF. The CDR3 bases are TGTGCCAGCAGCGTTTTTTCTAGCGGGACATCGGCAAACACCGGGGAGCTGTTTTTT.